These T cell receptor beta chains were read from a single sample in a study of a mutant IDH1 vaccine in newly diagnosed glioma. These TCRs are of unknown antigen specificity. TCRdb's table, derived via immunoSEQ multiplex PCR, lists solely in-frame clones and lacks some. The sample includes tens of thousands of clones, 70% to 90% seen only once; the top ten take about 1.6%. This material consisted of PBMCs, taken from a glioma patient whose treatment included an IDH1 peptide vaccine. The receptors derive from a man aged 35-49 years with glioma. Both conserved end residues are part of each CDR3. Each record gives: J gene, clone size, V gene, CDR3 protein. The size entry is marked missing in some rows and otherwise reads once, few, many or a size class.

TRBJ2-3	.	TRBV7-3	CASGDSTDTQYF
TRBJ1-4	once	TRBV5-6	CASSLMALTNEKLFF
TRBJ2-5	.	TRBV6-4	CASSGIRRGKAETQYF
TRBJ2-7	.	TRBV23-1	CASSRRRLSYEQYF
TRBJ1-5	once	TRBV7-8	CASSRNAGTGGNQPQHF
TRBJ2-7	few	TRBV28	CASRKLAGIAYEQYF
TRBJ2-1	.	TRBV18	CASSPQRSTGTSYYNEQFF
TRBJ1-5	.	TRBV7-3	CASSLREDQPQHF
TRBJ2-3	.	TRBV10-3	CAILRGGDRDTQYF
TRBJ2-7	.	TRBV19	CASSIQGSYEQYF
TRBJ2-1	once	TRBV5-4	CASSLQRQSSYNEQFF
TRBJ2-2	.	TRBV7-2	CASSAGLAGGPTGELFF
TRBJ2-1	.	TRBV5-4	CASRTTYNEQFF
TRBJ2-7	.	TRBV14	CASSHPPFSYEQYF
TRBJ2-7	once	TRBV2	CASSPTSAHSYEQYF
TRBJ2-5	.	TRBV7-2	CASSFGSLYQETQYF
TRBJ2-7	few	TRBV6-1	CASSEADSSYEQYF
TRBJ2-7	.	TRBV6-6	CASSYRGSPYEQYF
TRBJ2-7	few	TRBV13	CASSDRTSGRWYEQYF
TRBJ2-2	.	TRBV5-1	CASSPGLTNTGELFF